This paragraph reports one T cell receptor (beta chain). Its specificity is unknown. The data derive from a study of cytomegalovirus exposure and HLA in healthy donors. PCR was performed using 60 Vbeta and 13 Jbeta primers. Profiling relied on immunoSEQ multiplex PCR, and the TCRdb table lists in-frame clones only, not all of them. The sample contains 150,000 to 200,000 clones, more than 70% of which appear only once. Overall study results and limits: There were some public TCRs occurring in many donors, but most TCR sequences were rare. The study designated over 150 TCR beta chains cytomegalovirus-associated.

Likely unrecorded immune exposures existed in these nominally healthy donors. The V gene's germline CDR1 is SGHRS and CDR2 YFSETQ. The CDR3 loop spans 14 amino acids. Trimming left V 4 bases short and J 5 bases short, with 15 bases between. The source of this sequence is a man younger than 45 in good health and CMV-seronegative. Sequencing used PBMCs. This chain uses TRBV5-1 with TRBJ2-5, with a possible D match to TRBD1 (6 bases). This CDR3 reads CASSRITGMETQYF. CDR3 coding DNA: TGCGCCAGCAGCAGAATTACAGGGATGGAGACCCAGTACTTC. Variable domain in full (rest from reference TRBV5-1 and TRBJ2-5): KAGVTQTPRYLIKTRGQQVTLSCSPISGHRSVSWYQQTPGQGLQFLFEYFSETQRNKGNFPGRFSGRQFSNSRSEMNVSTLELGDSALYLCASSRITGMETQYFGPGTRLLVL.